This T cell receptor beta chain was identified during a study of early T cells in non-severe SARS-CoV-2 infection. Individual cDNA molecules were tagged with unique molecular identifiers. TCRdb re-called the 5' RACE reads through MiXCR, storing one row per CDR3 protein. The sample carries around 62,000 distinct CDR3 sequences, over 4.5% recorded once. V was cut by 5 bases and J by 2 bases, with 9 bases left in between. The CDR3 contains 13 residues. Germline assignment: CDR1 MNHEY and CDR2 SVGEGT. The TCR originated in an adult who was a healthcare worker with PCR-confirmed SARS-CoV-2 infection or an uninfected control (not recorded which). This chain links TRBV6-2 or TRBV6-3 with TRBJ1-2; no clear D. Sample: whole blood. For the CDR3, the DNA is TGTGCCAGCAGTACCAGGCGAAACTATGGCTACACCTTC. Translation: CASSTRRNYGYTF.